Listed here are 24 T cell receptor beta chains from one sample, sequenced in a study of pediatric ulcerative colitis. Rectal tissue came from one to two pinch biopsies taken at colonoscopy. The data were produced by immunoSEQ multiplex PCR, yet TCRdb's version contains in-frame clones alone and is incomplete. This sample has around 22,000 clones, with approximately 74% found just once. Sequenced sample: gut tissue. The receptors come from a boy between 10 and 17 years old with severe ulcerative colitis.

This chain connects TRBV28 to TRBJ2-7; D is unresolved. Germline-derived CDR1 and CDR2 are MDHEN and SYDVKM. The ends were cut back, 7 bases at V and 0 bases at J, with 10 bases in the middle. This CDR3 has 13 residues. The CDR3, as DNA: TGTGCCAGCATGGACCCCTTCTCCTACGAGCAGTACTTC. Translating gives CASMDPFSYEQYF.

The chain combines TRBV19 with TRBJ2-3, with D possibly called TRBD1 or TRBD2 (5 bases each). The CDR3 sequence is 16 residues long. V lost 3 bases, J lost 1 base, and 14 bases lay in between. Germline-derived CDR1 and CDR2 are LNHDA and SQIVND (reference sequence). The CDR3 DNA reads TGTGCCAGTAGTATGAGGCGGCAGGGAGGCACAGATACGCAGTATTTT. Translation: CASSMRRQGGTDTQYF.

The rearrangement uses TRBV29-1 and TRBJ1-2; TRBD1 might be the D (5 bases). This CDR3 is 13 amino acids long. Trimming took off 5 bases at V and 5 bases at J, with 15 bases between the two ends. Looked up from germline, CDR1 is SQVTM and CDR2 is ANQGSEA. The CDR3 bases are TGCAGCGTTCGCCTCCAGGGTGGGTATGGCTACACCTTC. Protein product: CSVRLQGGYGYTF.

The CDR3 nucleotides are TGTGCCAGCAGCTTAGCCAGGGGAGGCGGCTACACCTTC. Encoded protein: CASSLARGGGYTF. This chain links TRBV7-2 with TRBJ1-2, with a possible D match to TRBD1 (6 bases). The germline V and J ends were trimmed by 0 bases and 8 bases, with 10 bases remaining between them. Looked up from germline, CDR1 is SGHTA and CDR2 is FQGNSA. The CDR3 is 13 amino acids.

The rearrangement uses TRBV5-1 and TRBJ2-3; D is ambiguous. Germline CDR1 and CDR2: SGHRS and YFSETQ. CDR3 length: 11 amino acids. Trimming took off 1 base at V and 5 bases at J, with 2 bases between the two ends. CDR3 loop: CASSLLDTQYF. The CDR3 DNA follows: TGCGCCAGCAGCTTGTTAGATACGCAGTATTTT. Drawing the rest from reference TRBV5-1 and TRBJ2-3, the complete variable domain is KAGVTQTPRYLIKTRGQQVTLSCSPISGHRSVSWYQQTPGQGLQFLFEYFSETQRNKGNFPGRFSGRQFSNSRSEMNVSTLELGDSALYLCASSLLDTQYFGPGTRLTVL.

Here the CDR3 DNA reads TGTGCCAGCAGTGCAGGGTTCGCCTACGAGCAGTACTTC. This encodes CASSAGFAYEQYF. The chain recombines TRBV2 with TRBJ2-7; D might be TRBD1 (5 bases). CDR3 length: 13 residues. The germline V and J ends were trimmed by 4 bases and 2 bases, with 9 bases remaining between them. Germline lookup yields CDR1 SNHLY and CDR2 FYNNEI.

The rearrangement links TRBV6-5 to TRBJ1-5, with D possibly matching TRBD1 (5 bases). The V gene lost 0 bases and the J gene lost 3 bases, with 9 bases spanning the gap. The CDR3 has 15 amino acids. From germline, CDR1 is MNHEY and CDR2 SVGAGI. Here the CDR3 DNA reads TGTGCCAGCAGTTACTCAGGGGCCCTCAATCAGCCCCAGCATTTT. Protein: CASSYSGALNQPQHF.

The chain's CDR3 is CASSAQGGVRNEQFF. CDR3 sequence (DNA): TGTGCCAGCAGTGCACAAGGGGGTGTAAGGAATGAGCAGTTCTTC. V is TRBV7-9 and J is TRBJ2-1, with TRBD1 as a possible D gene (6 bases). The V gene's germline CDR1 is SEHNR and CDR2 FQNEAQ (reference sequence). CDR3 size: 15 residues. Between the trimmed V and J ends, which lost 6 bases and 7 bases, there was a span of 19 bases. Looking up the rest from reference TRBV7-9 and TRBJ2-1 gives the full variable domain: DTGVSQNPRHKITKRGQNVTFRCDPISEHNRLYWYRQTLGQGPEFLTYFQNEAQLEKSRLLSDRFSAERPKGSFSTLEIQRTEQGDSAMYLCASSAQGGVRNEQFFGPGTRLTVL.

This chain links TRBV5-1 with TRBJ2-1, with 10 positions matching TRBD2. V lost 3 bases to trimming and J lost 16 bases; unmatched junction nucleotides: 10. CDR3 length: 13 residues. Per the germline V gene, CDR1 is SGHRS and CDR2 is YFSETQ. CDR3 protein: CASSSYSGGLFFF. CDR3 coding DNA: TGCGCCAGCAGCTCCTATAGCGGGGGGTTATTTTTCTTC.

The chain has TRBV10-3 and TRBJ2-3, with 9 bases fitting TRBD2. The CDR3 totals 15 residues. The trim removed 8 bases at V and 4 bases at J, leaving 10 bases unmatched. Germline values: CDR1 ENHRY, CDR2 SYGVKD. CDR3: CAIRKTAGGSDTQYF. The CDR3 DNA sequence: TGTGCCATCCGGAAAACAGCGGGGGGTTCAGATACGCAGTATTTT.

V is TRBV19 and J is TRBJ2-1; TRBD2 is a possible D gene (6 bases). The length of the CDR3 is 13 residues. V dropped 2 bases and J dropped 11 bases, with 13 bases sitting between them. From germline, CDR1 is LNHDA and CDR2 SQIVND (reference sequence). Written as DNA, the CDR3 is TGTGCCAGTAGTATAACGGGACTTCGAAAGCAGTTCTTC. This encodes CASSITGLRKQFF.

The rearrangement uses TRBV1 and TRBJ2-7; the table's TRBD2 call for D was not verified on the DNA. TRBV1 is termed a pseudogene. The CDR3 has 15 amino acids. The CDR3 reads CTSSSLGRGAYEQYF. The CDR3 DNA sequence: TGCACCAGCAGCTCCCTCGGGCGGGGGGCGTACGAGCAGTACTTC.

CDR3 sequence: CASSRDRGSEQYF. The CDR3 nucleotides read TGTGCCAGCTCGCGGGACAGGGGAAGCGAGCAGTACTTC. The genes are TRBV18 and TRBJ2-7; 10 bases align to TRBD1. There are 13 residues in the CDR3. V lost 6 bases, J lost 6 bases, and 5 bases stayed unmatched. Germline V CDR1 and CDR2: KGHSH, LQKENI.

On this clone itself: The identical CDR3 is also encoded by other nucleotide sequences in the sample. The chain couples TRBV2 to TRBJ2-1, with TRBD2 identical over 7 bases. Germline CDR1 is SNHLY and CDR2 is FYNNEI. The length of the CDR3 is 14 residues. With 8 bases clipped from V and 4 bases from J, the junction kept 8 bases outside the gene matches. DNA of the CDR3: TGTGCCAGCGGGGGGGTGTCCTCATACAATGAGCAGTTCTTC. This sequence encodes CASGGVSSYNEQFF.

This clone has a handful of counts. CDR3 sequence reads: CASSRTDRNTEAFF. The DNA of the CDR3 is TGTGCCAGCAGCCGGACCGACAGGAACACTGAAGCTTTCTTT. The V and J genes are TRBV9 and TRBJ1-1; possible D gene TRBD1, 5 bases. The CDR3 length is 14 residues. The germline V gene has CDR1 SGDLS and CDR2 YYNGEE. The V end was cut by 4 bases, the J end by 1 base, with 11 bases between.

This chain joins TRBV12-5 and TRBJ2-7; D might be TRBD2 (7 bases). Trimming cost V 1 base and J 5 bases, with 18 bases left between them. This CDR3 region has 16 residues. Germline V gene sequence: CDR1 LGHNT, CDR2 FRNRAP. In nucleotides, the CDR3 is TGTGCTAGTGGTTTGGGCCGCCCCGGGGGGCGGGACGAGCAGTACTTC. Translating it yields CASGLGRPGGRDEQYF.

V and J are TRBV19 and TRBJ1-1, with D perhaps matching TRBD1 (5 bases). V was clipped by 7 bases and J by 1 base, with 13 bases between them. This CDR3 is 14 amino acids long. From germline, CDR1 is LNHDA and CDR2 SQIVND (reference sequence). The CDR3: CASNVGDRNTEAFF. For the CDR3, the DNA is TGTGCCAGTAATGTGGGCGACAGGAACACTGAAGCTTTCTTT. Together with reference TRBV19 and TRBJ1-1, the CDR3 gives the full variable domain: DGGITQSPKYLFRKEGQNVTLSCEQNLNHDAMYWYRQDPGQGLRLIYYSQIVNDFQKGDIAEGYSVSREKKESFPLTVTSAQKNPTAFYLCASNVGDRNTEAFFGQGTRLTVV.

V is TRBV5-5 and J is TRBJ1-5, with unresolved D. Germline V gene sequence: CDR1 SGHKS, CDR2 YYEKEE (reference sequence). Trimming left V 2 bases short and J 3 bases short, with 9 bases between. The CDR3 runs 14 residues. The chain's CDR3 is CASSLGTYNQPQHF. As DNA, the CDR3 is TGTGCCAGCAGCTTAGGCACGTACAATCAGCCCCAGCATTTT.

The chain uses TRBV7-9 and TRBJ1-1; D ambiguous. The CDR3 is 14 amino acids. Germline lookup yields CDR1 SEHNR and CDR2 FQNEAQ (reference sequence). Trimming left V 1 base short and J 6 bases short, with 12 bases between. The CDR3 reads CASSLGSFSAEAFF. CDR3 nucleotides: TGTGCCAGCAGCTTAGGGAGCTTTTCGGCTGAAGCTTTCTTT.

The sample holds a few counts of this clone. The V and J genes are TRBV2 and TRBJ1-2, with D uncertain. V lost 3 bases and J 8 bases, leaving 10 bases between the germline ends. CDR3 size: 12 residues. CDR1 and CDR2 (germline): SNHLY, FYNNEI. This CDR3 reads CASSEEKDGYTF. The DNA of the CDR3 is TGTGCCAGCAGTGAGGAGAAGGACGGCTACACCTTC.

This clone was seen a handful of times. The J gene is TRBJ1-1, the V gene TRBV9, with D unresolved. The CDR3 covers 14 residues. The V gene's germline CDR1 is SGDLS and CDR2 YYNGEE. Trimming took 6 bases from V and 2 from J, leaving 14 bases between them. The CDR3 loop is CASNTFGENTEAFF. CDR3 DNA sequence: TGTGCCAGCAACACTTTCGGGGAAAACACTGAAGCTTTCTTT.

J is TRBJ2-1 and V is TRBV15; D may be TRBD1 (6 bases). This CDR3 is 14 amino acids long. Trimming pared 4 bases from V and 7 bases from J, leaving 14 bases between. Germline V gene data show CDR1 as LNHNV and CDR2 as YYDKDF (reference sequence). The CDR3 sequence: CATSTDRTRNEQFF. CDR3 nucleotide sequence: TGTGCCACCAGCACAGACAGGACTCGGAATGAGCAGTTCTTC.

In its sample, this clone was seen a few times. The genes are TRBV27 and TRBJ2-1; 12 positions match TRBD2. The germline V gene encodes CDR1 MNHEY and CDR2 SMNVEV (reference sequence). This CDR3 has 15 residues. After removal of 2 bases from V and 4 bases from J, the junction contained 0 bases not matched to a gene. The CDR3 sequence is CASSLTSGGYNEQFF. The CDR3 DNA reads TGTGCCAGCAGTTTAACTAGCGGGGGGTACAATGAGCAGTTCTTC.

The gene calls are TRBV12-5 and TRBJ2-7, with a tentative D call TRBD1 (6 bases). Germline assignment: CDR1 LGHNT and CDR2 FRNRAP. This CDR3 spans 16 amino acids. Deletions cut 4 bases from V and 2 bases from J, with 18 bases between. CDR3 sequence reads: CASGSPTYGQTYEQYF. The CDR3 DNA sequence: TGTGCTAGTGGTTCTCCAACCTACGGACAGACCTACGAGCAGTACTTC. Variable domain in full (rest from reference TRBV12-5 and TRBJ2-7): DARVTQTPRHKVTEMGQEVTMRCQPILGHNTVFWYRQTMMQGLELLAYFRNRAPLDDSGMPKDRFSAEMPDATLATLKIQPSEPRDSAVYFCASGSPTYGQTYEQYFGPGTRLTVT.